A single TCR beta chain is shown here with its context. The entry originates in a study of blood T cell repertoires in COVID-19. Study details: The samples span acute and convalescent COVID-19 from the United States, Italy and Spain.

The CDR3 loop spans 13 amino acids. Deletions cut 0 bases from V and 13 bases from J, with 14 bases between. CDR1 is SGHTA and CDR2 is FQGNSA in the germline V gene. Per the original methods: Scientists estimated how many nucleated cells there were by amplifying reference gene primers. Sequenced by immunoSEQ multiplex PCR; TCRdb stores in-frame clones only, minus some. The DNA gave D and trimming, while V, J and clone size come from that table. The sample includes 200,000 to 250,000 clones, 80% of them seen just once. This sequence was found in a human donor in a cohort sampled during active COVID-19. The sequenced sample consisted of peripheral blood. The rearrangement joins TRBV7-2 to TRBJ2-3, with D possibly being TRBD2 (5 bases). The CDR3 loop is CASSLARDSSEYF. DNA for the CDR3: TGTGCCAGCAGCTTAGCCCGGGATAGCTCGGAGTATTTT. Combining the CDR3 with reference TRBV7-2 and TRBJ2-3 gives the whole variable domain GAGVSQSPSNKVTEKGKDVELRCDPISGHTALYWYRQSLGQGLEFLIYFQGNSAPDKSGLPSDRFSAERTGGSVSTLTIQRTQQEDSAVYLCASSLARDSSEYFGPGTRLTVL.